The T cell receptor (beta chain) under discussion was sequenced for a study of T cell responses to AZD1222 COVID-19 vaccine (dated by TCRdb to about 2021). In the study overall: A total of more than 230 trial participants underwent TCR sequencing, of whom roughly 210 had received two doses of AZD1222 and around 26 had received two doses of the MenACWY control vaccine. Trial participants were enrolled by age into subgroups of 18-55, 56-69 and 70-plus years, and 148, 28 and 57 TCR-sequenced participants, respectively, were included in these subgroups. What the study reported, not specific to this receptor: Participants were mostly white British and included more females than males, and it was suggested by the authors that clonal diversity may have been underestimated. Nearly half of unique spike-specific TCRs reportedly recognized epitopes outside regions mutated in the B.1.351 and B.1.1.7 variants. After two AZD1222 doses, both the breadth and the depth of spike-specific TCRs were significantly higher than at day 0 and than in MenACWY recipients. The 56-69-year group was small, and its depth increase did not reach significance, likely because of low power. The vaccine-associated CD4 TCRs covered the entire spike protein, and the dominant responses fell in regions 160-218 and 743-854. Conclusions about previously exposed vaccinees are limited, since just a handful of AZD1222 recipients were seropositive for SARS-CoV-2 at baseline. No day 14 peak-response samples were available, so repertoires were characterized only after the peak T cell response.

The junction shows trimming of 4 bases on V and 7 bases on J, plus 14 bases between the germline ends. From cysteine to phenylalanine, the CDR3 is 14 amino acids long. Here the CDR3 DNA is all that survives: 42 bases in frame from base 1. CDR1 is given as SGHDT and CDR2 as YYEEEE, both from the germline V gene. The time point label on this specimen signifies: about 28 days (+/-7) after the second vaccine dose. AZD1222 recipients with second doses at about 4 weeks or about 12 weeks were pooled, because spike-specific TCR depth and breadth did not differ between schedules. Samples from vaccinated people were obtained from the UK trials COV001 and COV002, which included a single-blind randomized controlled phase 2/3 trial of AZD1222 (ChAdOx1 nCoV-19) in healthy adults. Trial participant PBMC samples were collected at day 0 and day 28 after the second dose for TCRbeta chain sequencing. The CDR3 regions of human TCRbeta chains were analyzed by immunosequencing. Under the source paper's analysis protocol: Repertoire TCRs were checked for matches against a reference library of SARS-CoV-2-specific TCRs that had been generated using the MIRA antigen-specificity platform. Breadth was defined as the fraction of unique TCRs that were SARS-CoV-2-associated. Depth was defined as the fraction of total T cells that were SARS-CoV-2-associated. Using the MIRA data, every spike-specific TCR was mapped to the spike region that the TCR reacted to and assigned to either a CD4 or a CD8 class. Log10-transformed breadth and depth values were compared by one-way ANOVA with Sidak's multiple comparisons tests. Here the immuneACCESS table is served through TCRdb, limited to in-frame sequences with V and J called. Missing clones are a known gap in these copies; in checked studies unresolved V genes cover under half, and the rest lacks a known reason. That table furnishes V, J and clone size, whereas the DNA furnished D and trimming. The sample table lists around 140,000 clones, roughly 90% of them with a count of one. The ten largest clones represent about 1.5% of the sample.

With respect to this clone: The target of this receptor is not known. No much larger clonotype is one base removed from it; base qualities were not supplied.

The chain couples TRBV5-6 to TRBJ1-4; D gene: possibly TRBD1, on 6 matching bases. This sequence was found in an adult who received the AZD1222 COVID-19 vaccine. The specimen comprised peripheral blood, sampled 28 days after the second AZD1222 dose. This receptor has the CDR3 CASSQRGVGEKLFF. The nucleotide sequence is TGTGCCAGCAGCCAAAGGGGGGTCGGTGAAAAACTGTTTTTT.